These 32 T cell receptor beta chains share one sample of origin, sequenced in a study of control samples from healthy donors and cancer patients. Generated by immunoSEQ multiplex PCR, the TCRdb table keeps only in-frame clones and is missing some. This table has tens of thousands of clones, 91% appearing once. Sequencing was performed on PBMCs. These receptors came from a man aged 50-60 years with lung cancer.

DNA for the CDR3: TGTGCCAGTAGTACACGACTAGCGGGGGAACCACGAGAGACCCAGTACTTC. This encodes CASSTRLAGEPRETQYF. The rearrangement uses TRBV19 and TRBJ2-5, with 12 bases aligning to TRBD2. CDR3 length: 17 amino acids. Germline CDR1 reads LNHDA; CDR2 reads SQIVND (reference sequence). V shed 4 bases, J shed 4 bases, and the junction held 10 bases outside the gene matches.

The chain is built from TRBV9 and TRBJ2-7; D assignment may be TRBD1 or TRBD2 (5 bases each). CDR1 is SGDLS, CDR2 YYNGEE, per germline. This CDR3 is 14 amino acids long. V lost 0 bases and J lost 7, with 14 bases in between. DNA for the CDR3: TGTGCCAGCAGCGTAGGAACTGGGTGGGGGGAGCAGTACTTC. Residues: CASSVGTGWGEQYF.

This chain links TRBV7-9 with TRBJ1-1; D gene ambiguous. The CDR3 sequence is 13 residues long. Germline V gene sequence: CDR1 SEHNR, CDR2 FQNEAQ (reference sequence). The V end was cut by 4 bases, the J end by 1 base, with 7 bases between. The CDR3 DNA reads TGTGCCAGCAGCTCGGAGCGGAACACTGAAGCTTTCTTT. Encoded protein: CASSSERNTEAFF.

The chain is built from TRBV7-6 and TRBJ1-6, with TRBD1 matching 7 bases. Germline CDR1 is SGHVS and CDR2 is FNYEAQ. J was trimmed by 8 bases and V by 0 bases; bases with no gene match: 7. CDR3 length: 16 amino acids. The CDR3 protein is CASSLAAAQGDSPLHF. CDR3 bases: TGTGCCAGCAGCTTAGCGGCGGCGCAGGGGGATTCACCCCTCCACTTT. The full variable domain, completed using reference TRBV7-6 and TRBJ1-6, is GAGVSQSPRYKVTKRGQDVALRCDPISGHVSLYWYRQALGQGPEFLTYFNYEAQQDKSGLPNDRFSAERPEGSISTLTIQRTEQRDSAMYRCASSLAAAQGDSPLHFGNGTRLTVT.

The chain couples TRBV4-1 to TRBJ2-7; 15 bases match TRBD2. Trimming cost V 0 bases and J 6 bases; bases outside gene matches: 0. Germline CDR1 is MGHRA and CDR2 is YSYEKL. There are 15 residues in the CDR3. Here the CDR3 reads CASSQEGLAGGEQYF. CDR3 DNA: TGCGCCAGCAGCCAAGAGGGACTAGCGGGGGGCGAGCAGTACTTC.

The chain couples TRBV5-8 to TRBJ1-2, with a weak D call TRBD1 (5 bases). The V gene lost 0 bases and the J gene lost 0 bases, with 9 bases spanning the gap. The CDR3 sequence is 15 residues long. Germline CDR1 SGHTS, CDR2 YDEGEE. Written as DNA, the CDR3 is TGTGCCAGCAGCTTGGATCGGGGGGCTAACTATGGCTACACCTTC. Translating gives CASSLDRGANYGYTF.

CDR3 region: CASTPGYKRGSNQPQHF. The CDR3, as DNA: TGTGCCAGTACTCCCGGGTATAAGAGAGGGAGCAATCAGCCCCAGCATTTT. This chain connects TRBV19 to TRBJ1-5, with unresolved D. V dropped 7 bases and J dropped 1 base, with 20 bases sitting between them. The CDR3 runs to 17 residues. Germline-derived CDR1 and CDR2 are LNHDA and SQIVND (reference sequence). The whole variable domain, filled in from reference TRBV19 and TRBJ1-5, reads DGGITQSPKYLFRKEGQNVTLSCEQNLNHDAMYWYRQDPGQGLRLIYYSQIVNDFQKGDIAEGYSVSREKKESFPLTVTSAQKNPTAFYLCASTPGYKRGSNQPQHFGDGTRLSIL.

The gene calls are TRBV6-5 and TRBJ2-3; 10 positions agree with TRBD1. With 6 bases clipped from V and 1 base from J, the junction kept 4 bases outside the gene matches. CDR3 length equals 15 residues. From germline, CDR1 is MNHEY and CDR2 SVGAGI. The CDR3 is CASRLTGGRTDTQYF. Here the CDR3 DNA reads TGTGCCAGCAGGTTGACAGGGGGCCGCACAGATACGCAGTATTTT.

The V and J genes are TRBV19 and TRBJ1-4; TRBD1 might be the D (5 bases). Trimming removed 7 bases at V and 3 bases at J, with 9 bases between. CDR1 LNHDA and CDR2 SQIVND come from the germline V gene (reference sequence). The CDR3 has 13 amino acids. For the CDR3, the DNA is TGTGCCAGTATGGGGCAGGCTAATGAAAAACTGTTTTTT. Translating it yields CASMGQANEKLFF.

The rearrangement joins TRBV11-2 to TRBJ2-5; the D is unclear. V lost 7 bases to trimming and J lost 7 bases, with 16 bases between them. The CDR3 is made up of 13 amino acids. CDR1 is SGHAT and CDR2 is FQNNGV in the germline V gene. DNA of the CDR3: TGTGCCAGCACCCAGGACGGGTTCGGGACCCAGTACTTC. As protein: CASTQDGFGTQYF.

This clone was counted between two and nine times. The chain is built from TRBV7-2 and TRBJ2-7; maybe TRBD2 (6 bases). Germline V gene lookup returns CDR1 SGHTA and CDR2 FQGNSA. The CDR3 contains 13 residues. V gave up 5 bases and J gave up 3 bases, with 11 bases separating them. The CDR3 nucleotides are TGTGCCAGCAGCGAGATCGGGGGCTACGAGCAGTACTTC. Its protein is CASSEIGGYEQYF.

The gene calls are TRBV7-2 and TRBJ1-1; D perhaps matches TRBD1 (6 bases). V was shortened by 5 bases and J by 6 bases, with 16 bases between the two germline ends. The CDR3 has 14 amino acids. Germline V gives CDR1 SGHTA, CDR2 FQGNSA. Written as DNA, the CDR3 is TGTGCCAGCAGCGCTTACAGGGAGATCCCTGAAGCTTTCTTT. Translated, it gives CASSAYREIPEAFF.

This chain links TRBV9 with TRBJ1-2; 12 positions agree with TRBD1. V gave up 3 bases and J gave up 8 bases; unmatched junction bases: 14. Germline assignment: CDR1 SGDLS and CDR2 YYNGEE. The CDR3 is made up of 17 amino acids. The CDR3 region is CASSALAGQGAPSGYTF. CDR3 bases: TGTGCCAGCAGCGCCCTAGCGGGACAGGGGGCGCCTAGCGGCTACACCTTC. The complete variable domain, with remaining parts taken from reference TRBV9 and TRBJ1-2, reads DSGVTQTPKHLITATGQRVTLRCSPRSGDLSVYWYQQSLDQGLQFLIQYYNGEERAKGNILERFSAQQFPDLHSELNLSSLELGDSALYFCASSALAGQGAPSGYTFGSGTRLTVV.

The genes are TRBV7-3 and TRBJ2-1; maybe TRBD2 (5 bases). From germline, CDR1 is SGHTA and CDR2 FQGTGA. Between the trimmed V and J ends, which lost 5 bases and 2 bases, there was a span of 13 bases. The CDR3 extends over 15 amino acids. CDR3: CASSPNSGAYNEQFF. CDR3 nucleotides: TGTGCCAGCAGCCCTAACTCCGGGGCCTACAATGAGCAGTTCTTC.

V gene TRBV9 combines with J gene TRBJ2-1; a possible D gene is TRBD1 (7 bases). The germline V and J ends were trimmed by 4 bases and 4 bases, with 18 bases remaining between them. Germline assignment: CDR1 SGDLS and CDR2 YYNGEE. The CDR3 consists of 16 residues. The CDR3 reads CASSPWGDRIYNEQFF. The CDR3 DNA sequence: TGTGCCAGCAGCCCCTGGGGGGACAGAATATACAATGAGCAGTTCTTC.

The genes are TRBV10-3 and TRBJ2-4, with TRBD1 identical over 7 bases. Looked up from germline, CDR1 is ENHRY and CDR2 is SYGVKD. Losses at the gene ends were 2 bases for V and 5 bases for J; bases not matched to a gene: 9. The CDR3 is 16 amino acids. CDR3 nucleotides: TGTGCCATCAGTGAGGGTACAGGGGCCGGAGAAAACATTCAGTACTTC. Protein product: CAISEGTGAGENIQYF.

The rearrangement links TRBV9 to TRBJ2-3; 14 positions agree with TRBD2. V was clipped by 4 bases and J by 9 bases; unmatched bases: 10. This CDR3 has 16 residues. Germline lookup yields CDR1 SGDLS and CDR2 YYNGEE. This chain's CDR3 is CASSPPGTSGGGTQYF. The CDR3 bases are TGTGCCAGCAGCCCCCCTGGGACTAGCGGGGGAGGGACGCAGTATTTT.

The chain employs TRBV7-9 and TRBJ2-5; D is uncertain. Trimming shortened V by 0 bases and J by 1 base, and 9 bases separated the two germline ends. CDR3 length equals 15 residues. Per the germline V gene, CDR1 is SEHNR and CDR2 is FQNEAQ (reference sequence). The CDR3 region has the DNA TGTGCCAGCAGCTTAGCCGTCCTGCCCCAAGAGACCCAGTACTTC. This sequence encodes CASSLAVLPQETQYF.

The chain links TRBV12-3 or TRBV12-4 to TRBJ2-3; D unresolved. Trimming shortened V by 3 bases and J by 4 bases, and 5 bases separated the two germline ends. This CDR3 spans 12 amino acids. CDR3 sequence (DNA): TGTGCCAGCAGTTTTAGTGCAGATACGCAGTATTTT. It encodes CASSFSADTQYF.

The chain couples TRBV7-3 to TRBJ2-2; 7 bases are a match to TRBD1. CDR1 SGHTA and CDR2 FQGTGA come from the germline V gene. J lost 6 bases, V lost 4 bases, and 11 bases had no gene match. The CDR3 is 16 residues long. In DNA form, the CDR3 reads TGTGCCAGCAGCTCATCCGGGACAGTTCTTTCCGGGGAGCTGTTTTTT. Translating it yields CASSSSGTVLSGELFF.

J is TRBJ1-1 and V is TRBV5-1, with TRBD1 matching 7 bases. The V and J ends lost 0 bases and 6 bases, in that order; junction bases with no gene match: 8. CDR3 length: 15 residues. Germline CDR1 and CDR2: SGHRS and YFSETQ. For the CDR3, the DNA is TGCGCCAGCAGCTTGGAAGGGGGCGAGGTCGCTGAAGCTTTCTTT. It specifies CASSLEGGEVAEAFF.

The rearrangement joins TRBV30 to TRBJ1-6; the D is unclear. CDR1 and CDR2 (germline): GTSNPN, SVGIG (reference sequence). Trimming left V 6 bases short and J 0 bases short, with 15 bases between. The CDR3 spans 16 residues. CDR3 in DNA: TGTGCCTGTGTGTGGACGGCGAGCTCCTATAATTCACCCCTCCACTTT. As protein: CACVWTASSYNSPLHF.

In regard to this clone: One end of the junction fails to match germline, which may point to a read error. The V gene is TRBV28, the J gene TRBJ1-1, with D possibly matching TRBD1 (5 bases). Per the germline V gene, CDR1 is MDHEN and CDR2 is SYDVKM. The CDR3 has 12 residues. The CDR3 is CASSFPMGPPSF. In DNA form, the CDR3 reads TGTGCCAGCAGTTTCCCGATGGGACCGCCAAGCTTT.

The chain employs TRBV10-3 and TRBJ2-2; TRBD1 matches at 10 bases. Trimming took 8 bases from V and 5 from J; bases not matched to a gene: 11. The germline CDR1 and CDR2 sequences are ENHRY and SYGVKD. The CDR3 is made up of 16 amino acids. Here the CDR3 reads CAIRSGTGEGTGELFF. DNA of the CDR3: TGTGCCATCCGTTCCGGGACAGGGGAGGGGACCGGGGAGCTGTTTTTT.

The rearrangement joins TRBV27 to TRBJ1-1; a possible D gene is TRBD1 (6 bases). This CDR3 contains 15 residues. The germline V and J ends were trimmed by 3 bases and 6 bases, with 17 bases remaining between them. CDR1 and CDR2 (germline): MNHEY, SMNVEV (reference sequence). CDR3 amino acids: CASSFGEGVFSEAFF. The CDR3, as DNA: TGTGCCAGCAGTTTTGGGGAGGGGGTGTTCTCTGAAGCTTTCTTT.

The chain carries TRBV5-1 and TRBJ2-3; 11 bases line up with TRBD2. CDR1 is SGHRS and CDR2 is YFSETQ in the germline V gene. The CDR3 length is 18 residues. V shed 0 bases, J shed 0 bases, and the junction held 6 bases outside the gene matches. CDR3 coding DNA: TGCGCCAGCAGCTTGGCGTTAGCGGGGGGGGTTAGCACAGATACGCAGTATTTT. This translates into CASSLALAGGVSTDTQYF.

This chain links TRBV3-1 (or the pseudogene TRBV3-2) with TRBJ1-6; 8 bases fit TRBD1. This CDR3 comprises 14 residues. V was pared by 4 bases and J by 9 bases, with 5 bases of the junction left unmatched. The germline gives CDR1 LGHDT, CDR2 YNNKEL (reference sequence). In nucleotides, the CDR3 is TGTGCCAGCAGCCCGGACAGGGATAGTTCACCCCTCCACTTT. Encoded protein: CASSPDRDSSPLHF.

The chain recombines TRBV28 with TRBJ1-6; TRBD1 aligns across 7 bases. CDR3 length: 12 amino acids. Germline V CDR1 and CDR2: MDHEN, SYDVKM. Losses at the gene ends were 7 bases for V and 13 bases for J; bases not matched to a gene: 7. Written as DNA, the CDR3 is TGTGCCAGCACCCCCCCCAGGGGGCCCCTCCACTTT. Translated, it gives CASTPPRGPLHF.

The chain is built from TRBV5-1 and TRBJ1-1; TRBD1 might be the D (6 bases). Per the germline V gene, CDR1 is SGHRS and CDR2 is YFSETQ. V was clipped by 4 bases and J by 7 bases, with 20 bases between them. The CDR3 sequence is 15 residues long. The DNA for the CDR3 is TGCGCCAGCAGCCCAGGGACAAGGGATCCATATGAAGCTTTCTTT. Its protein is CASSPGTRDPYEAFF.

J is TRBJ2-3 and V is TRBV29-1, with D perhaps matching TRBD1 (6 bases). There are 13 residues in the CDR3. Germline loops: CDR1 SQVTM, CDR2 ANQGSEA. Deletions cut 6 bases from V and 5 bases from J, with 15 bases between. CDR3 nucleotide sequence: TGCAGCGTCCTACAGGGTTTGGGAGATACGCAGTATTTT. This translates into CSVLQGLGDTQYF.

V and J are TRBV10-2 and TRBJ1-1, with a weak D call TRBD1 (5 bases). The CDR3 is made up of 14 amino acids. Germline CDR1 is WSHSY and CDR2 is SAAADI. Trimming removed 4 bases from V and 1 base from J, with 10 bases in between. The CDR3 here is CASSVLGGNTEAFF. CDR3 coding DNA: TGCGCCAGCAGTGTCCTCGGGGGGAACACTGAAGCTTTCTTT.

As DNA, the CDR3 is TGTGCCAGCAGCAACCGGGCGCGAGGAGAAAAACTGTTTTTT. Protein sequence: CASSNRARGEKLFF. The chain uses TRBV21-1 and TRBJ1-4. TRBV21-1 is a documented pseudogene. The CDR3 runs to 14 residues.